This T cell receptor beta chain is drawn from a study of breast tumors, draining lymph nodes, adjacent tissues. This clonotype was seen more than once but under ten times. Its specificity is unknown. The lymph nodes were axillary draining lymph nodes from breast cancer patients. Each CDR3 protein gets one entry after TCRdb re-called the multiplex PCR reads with MiXCR. The sample consists of under 85,000 distinct CDR3 sequences, under 25% of them appearing once. Study outcomes and limitations: Compared with lymph nodes, tumors were less diverse; compared with nontumor tissue, more. Findings are consistent with lymph node origin and intratumoral expansion of most tumor T cells. Tumor and nontumor repertoires were significantly more similar in luminal-like than in basal-like breast cancer. Data only fit, rather than demonstrated, lymph node origin of most tumor T cells.

Sequencing used axillary lymph node tissue. This TCR came from a female donor with breast cancer. Some clones in this sample may be carry-over from other donors' samples.

DNA for the CDR3: TGTGCTAGTGGTTTGGAAAACATTCAGTACTTC. The encoded protein is CASGLENIQYF. The chain joins TRBV12-5 to TRBJ2-4; no definite D call. This CDR3 has 11 amino acids. V was cut by 1 base and J by 5 bases, with 0 bases left in between. Germline V gene lookup returns CDR1 LGHNT and CDR2 FRNRAP.